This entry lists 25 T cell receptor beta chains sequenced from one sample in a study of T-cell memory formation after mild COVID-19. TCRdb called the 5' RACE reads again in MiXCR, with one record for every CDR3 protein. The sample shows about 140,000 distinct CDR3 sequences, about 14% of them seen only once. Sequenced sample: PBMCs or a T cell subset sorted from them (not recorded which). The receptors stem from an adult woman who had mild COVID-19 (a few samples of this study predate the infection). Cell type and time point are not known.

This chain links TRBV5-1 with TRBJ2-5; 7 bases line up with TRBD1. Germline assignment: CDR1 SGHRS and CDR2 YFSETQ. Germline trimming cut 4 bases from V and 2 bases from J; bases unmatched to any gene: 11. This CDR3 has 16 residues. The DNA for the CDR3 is TGCGCCAGCAGCACGAGGGGGCTGGTGGGGCAAGAGACCCAGTACTTC. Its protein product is CASSTRGLVGQETQYF. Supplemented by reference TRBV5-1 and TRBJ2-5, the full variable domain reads KAGVTQTPRYLIKTRGQQVTLSCSPISGHRSVSWYQQTPGQGLQFLFEYFSETQRNKGNFPGRFSGRQFSNSRSEMNVSTLELGDSALYLCASSTRGLVGQETQYFGPGTRLLVL.

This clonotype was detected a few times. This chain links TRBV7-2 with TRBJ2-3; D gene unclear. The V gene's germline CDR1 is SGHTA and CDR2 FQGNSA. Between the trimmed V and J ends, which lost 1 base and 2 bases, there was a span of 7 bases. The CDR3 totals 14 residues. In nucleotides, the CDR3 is TGTGCCAGCAGCTTAGACAGACCCACAGATACGCAGTATTTT. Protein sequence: CASSLDRPTDTQYF.

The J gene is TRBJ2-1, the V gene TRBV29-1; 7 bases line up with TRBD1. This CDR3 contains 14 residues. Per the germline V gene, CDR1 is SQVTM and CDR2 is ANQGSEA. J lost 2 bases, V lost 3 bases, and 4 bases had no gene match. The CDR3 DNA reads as TGCAGCGTTGACCAGGGGGAGACCTACAATGAGCAGTTCTTC. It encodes CSVDQGETYNEQFF.

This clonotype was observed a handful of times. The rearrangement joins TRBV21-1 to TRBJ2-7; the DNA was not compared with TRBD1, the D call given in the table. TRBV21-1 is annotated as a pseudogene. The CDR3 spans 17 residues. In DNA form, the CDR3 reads TGTGCCAGCAGCAAGATTTTGGCGGGACAGGGTCCCTACGAGCAGTACTTC. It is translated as CASSKILAGQGPYEQYF.

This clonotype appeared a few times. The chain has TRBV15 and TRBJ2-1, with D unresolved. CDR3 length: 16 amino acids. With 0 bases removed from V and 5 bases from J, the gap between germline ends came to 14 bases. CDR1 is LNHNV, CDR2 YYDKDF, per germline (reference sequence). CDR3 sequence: CATSRDLRSPNNEQFF. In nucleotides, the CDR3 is TGTGCCACCAGCAGAGATCTGCGATCTCCTAACAATGAGCAGTTCTTC.

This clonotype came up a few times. CDR3: CASSVTRETRYGYTF. The CDR3 DNA is TGTGCCAGCAGCGTTACAAGGGAGACCCGCTATGGCTACACCTTC. The chain combines TRBV7-2 with TRBJ1-2; D gene ambiguous. The germline V gene encodes CDR1 SGHTA and CDR2 FQGNSA. There are 15 residues in the CDR3. Trimming stripped 5 bases from V and 4 bases from J, with 17 bases between. Using reference TRBV7-2 and TRBJ1-2 for the parts outside the CDR3, the full variable domain is GAGVSQSPSNKVTEKGKDVELRCDPISGHTALYWYRQSLGQGLEFLIYFQGNSAPDKSGLPSDRFSAERTGGSVSTLTIQRTQQEDSAVYLCASSVTRETRYGYTFGSGTRLTVV.

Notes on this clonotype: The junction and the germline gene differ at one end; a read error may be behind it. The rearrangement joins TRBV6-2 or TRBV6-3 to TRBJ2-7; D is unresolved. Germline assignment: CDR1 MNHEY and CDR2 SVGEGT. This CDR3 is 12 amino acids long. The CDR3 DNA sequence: TGTGCCAGCAGTCCCCGCTCCAACGAGCAGTACTTC. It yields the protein CASSPRSNEQYF.

CDR3 amino acids: CASSLTGVNSPLHF. The CDR3 nucleotides read TGCGCCAGCAGCTTGACAGGGGTTAATTCACCCCTCCACTTT. V gene TRBV5-1 combines with J gene TRBJ1-6, with TRBD1 identical over 7 bases. Germline CDR1 SGHRS, CDR2 YFSETQ. The CDR3 spans 14 residues. Germline trimming cut 1 base from V and 6 bases from J; bases unmatched to any gene: 1.

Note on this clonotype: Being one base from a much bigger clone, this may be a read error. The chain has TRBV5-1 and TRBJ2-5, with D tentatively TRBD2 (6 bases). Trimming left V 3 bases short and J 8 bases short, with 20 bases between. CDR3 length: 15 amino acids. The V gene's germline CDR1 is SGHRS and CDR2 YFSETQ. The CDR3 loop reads CASSSSVGPEETQYF. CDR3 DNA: TGCGCCAGCAGCTCTAGCGTGGGTCCGGAGGAAACCCAGTACTTC.

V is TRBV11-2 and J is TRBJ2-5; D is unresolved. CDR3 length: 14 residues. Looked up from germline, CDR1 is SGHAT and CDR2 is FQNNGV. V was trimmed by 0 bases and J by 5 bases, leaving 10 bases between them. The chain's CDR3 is CASSLELKGETQYF. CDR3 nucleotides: TGTGCCAGCAGCTTAGAGCTAAAAGGCGAGACCCAGTACTTC.

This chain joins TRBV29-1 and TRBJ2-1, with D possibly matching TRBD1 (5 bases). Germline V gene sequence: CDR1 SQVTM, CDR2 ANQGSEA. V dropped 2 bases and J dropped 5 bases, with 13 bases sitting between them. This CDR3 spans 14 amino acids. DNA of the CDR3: TGCAGCGTTGAAAGTAGGGGCCGACACAATGAGCAGTTCTTC. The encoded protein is CSVESRGRHNEQFF.

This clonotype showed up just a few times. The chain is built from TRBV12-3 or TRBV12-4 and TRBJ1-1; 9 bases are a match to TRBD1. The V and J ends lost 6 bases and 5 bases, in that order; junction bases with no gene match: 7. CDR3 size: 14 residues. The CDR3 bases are TGTGCCAGCAGGGAACAGGGGGCAGGAACTGAAGCTTTCTTT. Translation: CASREQGAGTEAFF.

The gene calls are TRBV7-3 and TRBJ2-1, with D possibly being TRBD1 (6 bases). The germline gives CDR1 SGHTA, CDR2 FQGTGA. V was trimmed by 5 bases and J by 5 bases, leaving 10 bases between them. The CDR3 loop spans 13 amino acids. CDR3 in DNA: TGTGCCAGCAGCATCTACAGGGACAATGAGCAGTTCTTC. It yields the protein CASSIYRDNEQFF.

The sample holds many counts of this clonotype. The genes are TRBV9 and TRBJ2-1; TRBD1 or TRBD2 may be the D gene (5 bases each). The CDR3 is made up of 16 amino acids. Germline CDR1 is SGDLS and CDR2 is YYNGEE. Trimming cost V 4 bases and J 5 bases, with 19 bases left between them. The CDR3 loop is CASSPRMGDPNNEQFF. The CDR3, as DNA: TGTGCCAGCAGCCCCCGTATGGGGGACCCAAACAATGAGCAGTTCTTC.

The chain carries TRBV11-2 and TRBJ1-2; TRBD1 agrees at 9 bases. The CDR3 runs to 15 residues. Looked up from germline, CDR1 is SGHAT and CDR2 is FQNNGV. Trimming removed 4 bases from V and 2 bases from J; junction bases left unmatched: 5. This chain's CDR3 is CASSSSDRGNYGYTF. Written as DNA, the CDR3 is TGTGCCAGCAGCTCGTCGGACAGGGGAAACTATGGCTACACCTTC.

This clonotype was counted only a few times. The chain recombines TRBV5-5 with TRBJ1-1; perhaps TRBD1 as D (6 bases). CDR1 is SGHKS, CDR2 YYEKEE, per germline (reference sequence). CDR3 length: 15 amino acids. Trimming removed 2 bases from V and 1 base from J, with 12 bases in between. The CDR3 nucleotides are TGTGCCAGCAGCTTCAGCCACAGGGCGAACACTGAAGCTTTCTTT. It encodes CASSFSHRANTEAFF.

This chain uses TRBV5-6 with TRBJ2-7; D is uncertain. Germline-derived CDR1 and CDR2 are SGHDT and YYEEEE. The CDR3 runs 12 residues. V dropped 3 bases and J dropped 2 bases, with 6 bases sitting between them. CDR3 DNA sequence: TGTGCCAGCAGCTCTAACACCTACGAGCAGTACTTC. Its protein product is CASSSNTYEQYF. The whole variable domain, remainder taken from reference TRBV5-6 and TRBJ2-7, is DAGVTQSPTHLIKTRGQQVTLRCSPKSGHDTVSWYQQALGQGPQFIFQYYEEEERQRGNFPDRFSGHQFPNYSSELNVNALLLGDSALYLCASSSNTYEQYFGPGTRLTVT.

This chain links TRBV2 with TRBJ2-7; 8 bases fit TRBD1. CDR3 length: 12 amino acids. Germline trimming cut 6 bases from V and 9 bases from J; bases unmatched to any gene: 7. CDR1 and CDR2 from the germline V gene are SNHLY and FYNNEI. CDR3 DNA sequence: TGTGCCAGCAGATCCGACAGGGGTGGGCAGTACTTC. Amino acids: CASRSDRGGQYF.

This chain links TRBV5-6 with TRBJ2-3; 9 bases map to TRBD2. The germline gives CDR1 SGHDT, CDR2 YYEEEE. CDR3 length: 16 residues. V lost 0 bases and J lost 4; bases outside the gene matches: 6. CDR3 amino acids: CASSLGSGGPADTQYF. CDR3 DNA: TGTGCCAGCAGCTTGGGGAGCGGGGGGCCAGCAGATACGCAGTATTTT. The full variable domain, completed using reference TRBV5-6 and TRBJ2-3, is DAGVTQSPTHLIKTRGQQVTLRCSPKSGHDTVSWYQQALGQGPQFIFQYYEEEERQRGNFPDRFSGHQFPNYSSELNVNALLLGDSALYLCASSLGSGGPADTQYFGPGTRLTVL.

This CDR3 reads CASSPRAGTDSDTQYF. The CDR3 DNA sequence: TGCGCCAGCAGCCCTCGGGCCGGGACTGACTCAGATACGCAGTATTTT. The rearrangement joins TRBV5-1 to TRBJ2-3; tentative D call: TRBD2 (6 bases). Trimming took 4 bases from V and 4 from J, leaving 19 bases between them. This CDR3 comprises 16 residues. The germline V gene encodes CDR1 SGHRS and CDR2 YFSETQ.

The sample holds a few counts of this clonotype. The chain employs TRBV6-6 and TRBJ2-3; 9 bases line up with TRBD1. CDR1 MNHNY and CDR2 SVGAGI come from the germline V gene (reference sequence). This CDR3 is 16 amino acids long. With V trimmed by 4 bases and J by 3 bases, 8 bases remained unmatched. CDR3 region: CASSSNRDRETDTQYF. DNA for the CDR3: TGTGCCAGCAGTTCAAACCGGGACAGGGAGACAGATACGCAGTATTTT.

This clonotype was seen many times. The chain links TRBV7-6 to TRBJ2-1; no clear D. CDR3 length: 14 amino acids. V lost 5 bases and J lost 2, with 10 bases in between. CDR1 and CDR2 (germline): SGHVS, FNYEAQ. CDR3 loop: CASSQTVTYNEQFF. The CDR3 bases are TGTGCCAGCAGCCAGACGGTCACCTACAATGAGCAGTTCTTC.

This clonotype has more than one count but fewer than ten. This CDR3 reads CASRAGLALSNEQFF. CDR3 DNA sequence: TGTGCCAGCAGGGCGGGACTAGCTTTGAGTAATGAGCAGTTCTTC. This chain joins TRBV7-2 and TRBJ2-1, with TRBD2 identical over 9 bases. This CDR3 has 15 residues. In germline, CDR1 is SGHTA, CDR2 FQGNSA. The V gene end was trimmed by 6 bases and the J gene end by 7 bases; junction bases not matched to a gene: 10.

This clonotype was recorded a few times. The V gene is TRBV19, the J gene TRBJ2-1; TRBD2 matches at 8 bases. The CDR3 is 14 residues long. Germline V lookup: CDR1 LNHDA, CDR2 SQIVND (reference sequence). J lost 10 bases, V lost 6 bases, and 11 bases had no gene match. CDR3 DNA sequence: TGTGCCAGTAGAAAGGGGCGGGAGGAGCAGGAGCAGTTCTTC. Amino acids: CASRKGREEQEQFF.

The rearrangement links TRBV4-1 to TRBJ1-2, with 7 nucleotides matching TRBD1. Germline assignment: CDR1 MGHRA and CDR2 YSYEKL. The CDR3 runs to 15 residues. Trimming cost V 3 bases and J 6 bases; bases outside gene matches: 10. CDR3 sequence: CASSHKQDRSDGYTF. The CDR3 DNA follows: TGCGCCAGCAGCCACAAACAGGACAGGTCTGATGGCTACACCTTC.